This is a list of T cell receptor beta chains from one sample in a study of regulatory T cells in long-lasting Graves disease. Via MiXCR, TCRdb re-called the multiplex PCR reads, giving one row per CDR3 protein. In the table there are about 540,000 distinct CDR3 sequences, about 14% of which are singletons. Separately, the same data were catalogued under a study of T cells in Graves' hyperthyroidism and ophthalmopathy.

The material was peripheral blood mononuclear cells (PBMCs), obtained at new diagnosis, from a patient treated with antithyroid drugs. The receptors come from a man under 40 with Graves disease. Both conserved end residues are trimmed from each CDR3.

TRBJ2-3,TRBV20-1,SATIGLAGSTDTQY
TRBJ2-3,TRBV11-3,ASSLGGKDTQY
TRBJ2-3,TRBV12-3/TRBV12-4,ASTGTDTQY
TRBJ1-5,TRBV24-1,ATSRDQTRQPQH
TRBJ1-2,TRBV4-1,ASSPEQGAFYGYT
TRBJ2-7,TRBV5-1,ASRDGFSSYEQY
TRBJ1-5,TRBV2,ASSETGFGNQPQH
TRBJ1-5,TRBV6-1,ASTDRGVQPQH
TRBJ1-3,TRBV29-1,SVAGDRPNSRNTIY
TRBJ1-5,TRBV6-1,ASRVTRELSNQPQH
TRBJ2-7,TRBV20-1,SARQAGGLLEQY
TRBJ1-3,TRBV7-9,ASSLAGDSGNTIY
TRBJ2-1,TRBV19,ASSPTENEQF
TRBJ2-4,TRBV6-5,ASSYPGPKSNIQY
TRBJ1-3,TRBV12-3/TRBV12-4,ASGSIVGGMVDVGNTIY
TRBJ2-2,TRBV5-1,ASSSRDIRGELF
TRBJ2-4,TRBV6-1,ASSRAAGVAKNIQY
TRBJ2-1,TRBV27,ASSPGALTSGNNEQF
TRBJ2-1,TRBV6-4,ASSERLHGGEQF
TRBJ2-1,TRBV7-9,ASSVKPGQSSYNEQF
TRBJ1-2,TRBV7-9,ASSLESLGNHGYT
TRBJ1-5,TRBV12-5,ASGLVPGPTH
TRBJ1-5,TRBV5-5,ASSLGQFPFAQH
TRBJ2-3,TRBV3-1,ASSNTGKAQY
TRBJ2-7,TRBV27,ASTAAGSSYEQY
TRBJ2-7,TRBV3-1,ASSPGMRGYEQY
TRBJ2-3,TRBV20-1,ADRGRRDTQY
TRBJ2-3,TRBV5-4,ASSLVQGSTDTQY
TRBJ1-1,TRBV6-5,ASSYSSQGEASRAF
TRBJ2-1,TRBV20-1,SARAGTGTPVNEQF
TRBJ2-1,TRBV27,ANATSGSYNEQF
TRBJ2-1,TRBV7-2,ASSLHSGTYNEQF
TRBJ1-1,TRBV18,ASSPGRGGTEAF
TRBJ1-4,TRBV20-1,SASKGGGRNEKLF
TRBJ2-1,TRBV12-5,ASGLGFMAGNEQF
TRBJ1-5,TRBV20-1,SARALQGDQPQH
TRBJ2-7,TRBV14,ASSPSGLATLEISYEQY
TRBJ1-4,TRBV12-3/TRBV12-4,ASSRRLGWGNEKLF
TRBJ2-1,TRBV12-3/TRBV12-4,ASSPLGTSSNEQF
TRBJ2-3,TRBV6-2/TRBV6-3,ASSSATSLSGLSQY